The entry below describes one T cell receptor beta chain. This clone was detected once. Its antigen is currently not known. No per-base quality is available; no much larger clone lies one base away. The CDR3 goes from the cysteine to the phenylalanine over 14 residues. The kept DNA is CDR3 alone, 42 bases in frame from the first base. Relative to germline, V is 4 bases shorter and J is 7 bases shorter, with 16 bases between their ends. CDR1 and CDR2, looked up from the germline V gene (reference sequence), are SEHNR and FQNEAQ. This sample was taken from a study of cytomegalovirus exposure and HLA in healthy donors (dated by TCRdb to 2016 to 2017). Regarding the study in general: According to a later analysis, one platform produced both the roughly 110 validation repertoires and the roughly 640 repertoires of the first cohort. The study aimed to test whether signatures of past pathogen exposure could be identified by cataloging public T cell receptors. Along with the approximately 620-subject first cohort, a separate validation cohort of approximately 110 different subjects was used. To predict cytomegalovirus infection status, the study brought together high-throughput TCR immunosequencing, statistical association of individual TCRs with disease status, and machine learning. Results and caveats for the whole study, not just this receptor: Most TCR sequences were observed very rarely across donors, whereas some public TCRs were present in many individuals. A few of the identified cytomegalovirus-associated TCR beta chains were confirmed in vitro to be specific for cytomegalovirus antigens. The authors suggested that the approach could potentially be extended to other disease states and immunological phenotypes. A later analysis had no HLA typing for the validation cohort, so co-occurrence there was scored across all 120 repertoires. The study gave a list of 150 to 200 TCR beta chains associated with cytomegalovirus. In both the original and validation cohorts, the classifier was reported to diagnose cytomegalovirus status with high specificity and sensitivity. In a later analysis, TCRs clustered in the first cohort were found to also tend to co-occur in the roughly 110 validation repertoires, with 85% to 95% of cluster scores above 0.

The donors belonged to the validation cohort of 120 subjects, which was separate from the approximately 700-subject first cohort. Libraries were constructed by the immunoSEQ multiplex PCR assay. Under the source paper's analysis protocol: A statistical classification framework was built for diagnosing cytomegalovirus status from the catalog of TCR beta chain sequences. TCRdb obtained this table from immuneACCESS and retained in-frame rearrangements with V and J assigned. These tables miss some clones; where compared with another copy, unresolved V genes account for less than half of the shortfall, and the remainder is unexplained. The V and J calls and clone size are taken from that table; D and trimming were inferred from the DNA. Across this sample there are about 130,000 clones, with around nine tenths seen only once. 1.4% of the sample is taken by the ten largest.

The source of this sequence is a man aged 25 to 45 in good health and CMV-seronegative. The rearranged segments are TRBV7-9 and TRBJ2-5; no D segment can be confidently identified. Sequenced sample: PBMCs. The CDR3 amino acid sequence is: CASSSEELLRTQYF. The bases read TGTGCCAGCAGCTCCGAGGAGTTGCTTCGGACCCAGTACTTC.